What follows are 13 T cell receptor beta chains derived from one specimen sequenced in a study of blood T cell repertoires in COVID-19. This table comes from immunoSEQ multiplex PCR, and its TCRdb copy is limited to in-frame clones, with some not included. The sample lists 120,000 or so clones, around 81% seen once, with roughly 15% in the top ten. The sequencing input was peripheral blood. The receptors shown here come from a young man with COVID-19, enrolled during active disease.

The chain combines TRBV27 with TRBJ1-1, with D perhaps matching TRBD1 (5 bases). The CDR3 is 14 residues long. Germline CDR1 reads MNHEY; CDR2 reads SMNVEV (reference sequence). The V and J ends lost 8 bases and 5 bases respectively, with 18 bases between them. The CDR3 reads CASSTGGAQTEAFF. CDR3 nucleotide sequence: TGTGCCAGCTCCACTGGTGGGGCGCAAACTGAAGCTTTCTTT.

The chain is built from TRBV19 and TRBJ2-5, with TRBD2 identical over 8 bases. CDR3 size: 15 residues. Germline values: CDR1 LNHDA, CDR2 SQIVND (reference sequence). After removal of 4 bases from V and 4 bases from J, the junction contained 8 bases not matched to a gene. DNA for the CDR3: TGTGCCAGTAGTAGACTGACTAGCGCAGGAGAGACCCAGTACTTC. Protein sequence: CASSRLTSAGETQYF.

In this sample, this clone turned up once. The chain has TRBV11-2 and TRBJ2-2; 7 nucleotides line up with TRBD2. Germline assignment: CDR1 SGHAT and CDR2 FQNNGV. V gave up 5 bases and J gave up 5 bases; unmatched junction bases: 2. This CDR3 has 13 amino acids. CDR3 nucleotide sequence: TGTGCCAGCAGCATTAGCGGGACCGGGGAGCTGTTTTTT. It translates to CASSISGTGELFF.

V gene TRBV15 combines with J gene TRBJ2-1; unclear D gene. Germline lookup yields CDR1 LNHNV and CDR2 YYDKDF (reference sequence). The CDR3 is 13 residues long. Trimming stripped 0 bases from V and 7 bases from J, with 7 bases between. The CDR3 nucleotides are TGTGCCACCAGCAGAGATTGGGCAAATGAGCAGTTCTTC. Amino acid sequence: CATSRDWANEQFF.

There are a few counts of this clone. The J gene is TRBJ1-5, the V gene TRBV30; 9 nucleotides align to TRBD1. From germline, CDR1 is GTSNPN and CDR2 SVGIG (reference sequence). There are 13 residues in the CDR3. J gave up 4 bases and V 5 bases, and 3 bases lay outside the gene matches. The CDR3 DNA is TGTGCCTGGGAACAGGGGGCGAATCAGCCCCAGCATTTT. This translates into CAWEQGANQPQHF.

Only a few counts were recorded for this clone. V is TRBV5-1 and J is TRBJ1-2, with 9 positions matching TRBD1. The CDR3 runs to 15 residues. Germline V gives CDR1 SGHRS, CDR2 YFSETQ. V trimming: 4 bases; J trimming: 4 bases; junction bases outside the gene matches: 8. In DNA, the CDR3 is TGCGCCAGCAGCCCTTCGACAGGGGGAATCTATGGCTACACCTTC. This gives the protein CASSPSTGGIYGYTF.

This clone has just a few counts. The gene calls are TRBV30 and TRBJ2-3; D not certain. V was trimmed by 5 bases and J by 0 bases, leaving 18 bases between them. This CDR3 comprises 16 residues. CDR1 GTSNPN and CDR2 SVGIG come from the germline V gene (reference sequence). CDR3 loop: CAWGPGSSVSTDTQYF. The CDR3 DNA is TGTGCCTGGGGCCCCGGGTCCTCCGTTAGCACAGATACGCAGTATTTT.

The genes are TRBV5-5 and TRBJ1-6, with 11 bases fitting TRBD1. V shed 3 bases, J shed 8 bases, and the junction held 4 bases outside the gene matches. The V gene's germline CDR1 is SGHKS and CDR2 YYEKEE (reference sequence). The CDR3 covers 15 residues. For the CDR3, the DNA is TGTGCCAGCAGCTCCGGGACAGGGGGAGATTCACCCCTCCACTTT. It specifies CASSSGTGGDSPLHF.

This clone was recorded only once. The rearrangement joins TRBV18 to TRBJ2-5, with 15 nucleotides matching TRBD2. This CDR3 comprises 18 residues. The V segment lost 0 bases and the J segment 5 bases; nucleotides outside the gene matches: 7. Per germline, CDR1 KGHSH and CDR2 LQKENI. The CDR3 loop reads CASSPPGLAGGRHETQYF. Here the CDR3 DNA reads TGTGCCAGCTCACCACCGGGACTAGCGGGGGGACGGCACGAGACCCAGTACTTC.

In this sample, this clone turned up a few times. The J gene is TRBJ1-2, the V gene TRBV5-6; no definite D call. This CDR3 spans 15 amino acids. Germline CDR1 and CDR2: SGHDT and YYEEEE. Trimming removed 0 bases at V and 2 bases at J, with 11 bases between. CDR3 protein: CASSLALEINYGYTF. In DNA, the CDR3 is TGTGCCAGCAGCTTGGCCTTGGAGATAAACTATGGCTACACCTTC. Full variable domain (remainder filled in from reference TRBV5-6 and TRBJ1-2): DAGVTQSPTHLIKTRGQQVTLRCSPKSGHDTVSWYQQALGQGPQFIFQYYEEEERQRGNFPDRFSGHQFPNYSSELNVNALLLGDSALYLCASSLALEINYGYTFGSGTRLTVV.

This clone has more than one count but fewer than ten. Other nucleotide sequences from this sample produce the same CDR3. CDR3 region: CASSLSGGNQPQHF. CDR3 DNA sequence: TGTGCCAGCAGTTTATCAGGGGGTAATCAGCCCCAGCATTTT. The chain has TRBV27 and TRBJ1-5, with D possibly matching TRBD1 (6 bases). With 0 bases removed from V and 4 bases from J, the gap between germline ends came to 7 bases. Germline V gives CDR1 MNHEY, CDR2 SMNVEV (reference sequence). The CDR3 contains 14 residues.

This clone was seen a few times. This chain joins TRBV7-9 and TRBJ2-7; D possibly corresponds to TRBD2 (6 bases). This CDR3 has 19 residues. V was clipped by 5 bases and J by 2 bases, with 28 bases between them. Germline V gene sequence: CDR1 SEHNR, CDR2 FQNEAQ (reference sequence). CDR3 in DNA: TGTGCCAGCAGCCCCTCGGGGAGGACCACTACAAAACAAACCTACGAGCAGTACTTC. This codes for CASSPSGRTTTKQTYEQYF.

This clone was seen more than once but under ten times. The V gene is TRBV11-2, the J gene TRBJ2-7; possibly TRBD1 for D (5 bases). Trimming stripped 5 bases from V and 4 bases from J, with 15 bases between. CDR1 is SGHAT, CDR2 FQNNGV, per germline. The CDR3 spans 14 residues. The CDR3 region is CASSAAGNKYEQYF. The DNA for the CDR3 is TGTGCCAGCAGCGCCGCAGGGAACAAGTACGAGCAGTACTTC.